These T cell receptor beta chains were read from a single sample in a study of shared clonotypes between healthy human individuals. Measured with immunoSEQ multiplex PCR; TCRdb has only the in-frame clones, and not every one. The table lists roughly 1,500,000 clones, 98% of them singletons. The sample taken for sequencing was naive CD4+ T cells sorted from blood. These receptors were taken from a man in his thirties or forties in good health. The CDR3 runs from the conserved cysteine through the conserved F or W. D genes are given only for firm matches. Not every row has a clone size; where given, it reads once, few, many or a size class.

d_gene: TRBD2
j_gene: TRBJ2-3
abundance: NA
v_gene: TRBV7-6
CDR3aa: CASSPRGRADTQYF
CDR3nt: TGTGCCAGCTCCCCGCGCGGGAGGGCAGATACGCAGTATTTT

d_gene: NA
j_gene: TRBJ2-3
abundance: NA
v_gene: TRBV6-5
CDR3aa: CASSYGRTYTQYF
CDR3nt: TGTGCCAGCAGTTACGGGCGGACCTATACGCAGTATTTT

d_gene: NA
j_gene: TRBJ2-7
abundance: NA
v_gene: TRBV29-1
CDR3aa: CSVAQSYEQYF
CDR3nt: TGCAGCGTTGCCCAGAGCTACGAGCAGTACTTC

d_gene: NA
j_gene: TRBJ2-5
abundance: NA
v_gene: TRBV4-1
CDR3aa: CASSQALRETQYF
CDR3nt: TGCGCCAGCAGCCAAGCTCTCAGAGAGACCCAGTACTTC

d_gene: NA
j_gene: TRBJ1-2
abundance: NA
v_gene: TRBV5-1
CDR3aa: CASSLTGSDYGYTF
CDR3nt: TGCGCCAGCAGCTTGACCGGGTCGGACTATGGCTACACCTTC

d_gene: NA
j_gene: TRBJ2-3
abundance: NA
v_gene: TRBV7-3
CDR3aa: CASSLRPGFDTQYF
CDR3nt: TGTGCCAGCAGCTTACGGCCGGGGTTCGATACGCAGTATTTT

d_gene: NA
j_gene: TRBJ2-7
abundance: NA
v_gene: TRBV11-2
CDR3aa: CASSLRVSSSYEQYF
CDR3nt: TGTGCCAGCAGCCTGAGGGTATCGAGCTCCTACGAGCAGTACTTC

d_gene: TRBD1
j_gene: TRBJ2-7
abundance: NA
v_gene: TRBV2
CDR3aa: CASIRGPSSEQYF
CDR3nt: TGTGCCAGCATAAGGGGGCCTAGTTCCGAGCAGTACTTC

d_gene: TRBD1
j_gene: TRBJ1-2
abundance: NA
v_gene: TRBV6-1
CDR3aa: CASSLGGQGSGGYTF
CDR3nt: TGTGCCAGCAGTCTCGGTGGACAGGGGTCTGGAGGCTACACCTTC

d_gene: NA
j_gene: TRBJ1-1
abundance: NA
v_gene: TRBV27
CDR3aa: CASSLQGRDTEAFF
CDR3nt: TGTGCCAGCAGTTTACAGGGTAGGGACACTGAAGCTTTCTTT

d_gene: NA
j_gene: TRBJ2-7
abundance: NA
v_gene: TRBV9
CDR3aa: CASSPHTSSYEQYF
CDR3nt: TGTGCCAGCAGCCCACACACGAGCTCCTACGAGCAGTACTTC

d_gene: NA
j_gene: TRBJ2-4
abundance: NA
v_gene: TRBV27
CDR3aa: CASSCWTLGAKNIQYF
CDR3nt: TGTGCCAGCAGTTGTTGGACACTAGGAGCCAAAAACATTCAGTACTTC

d_gene: NA
j_gene: TRBJ2-7
abundance: NA
v_gene: TRBV9
CDR3aa: CASSVDLGESYEQYF
CDR3nt: TGTGCCAGCAGCGTAGATCTGGGGGAGTCCTACGAGCAGTACTTC

d_gene: NA
j_gene: TRBJ2-7
abundance: NA
v_gene: TRBV2
CDR3aa: CASASPSYEQYF
CDR3nt: TGTGCCAGCGCCAGTCCCTCATACGAGCAGTACTTC

d_gene: NA
j_gene: TRBJ2-1
abundance: once
v_gene: TRBV2
CDR3aa: CASQTRGVEQFF
CDR3nt: TGTGCCAGCCAAACCAGGGGCGTTGAGCAGTTCTTC

d_gene: NA
j_gene: TRBJ2-2
abundance: NA
v_gene: TRBV4-3
CDR3aa: CASSQEGTNTGELFF
CDR3nt: TGCGCCAGCAGCCAAGAAGGTACCAACACCGGGGAGCTGTTTTTT

d_gene: NA
j_gene: TRBJ2-1
abundance: NA
v_gene: TRBV11-3
CDR3aa: CASSLYGSGPSEQFF
CDR3nt: TGTGCCAGCAGCTTATACGGGAGTGGACCCAGTGAGCAGTTCTTC

d_gene: TRBD2
j_gene: TRBJ2-7
abundance: NA
v_gene: TRBV18
CDR3aa: CASSPPGGNVYEQYF
CDR3nt: TGTGCCAGCTCACCCCCCGGGGGGAATGTGTACGAGCAGTACTTC

d_gene: TRBD2
j_gene: TRBJ2-3
abundance: NA
v_gene: TRBV7-2
CDR3aa: CASSLGGLAGAVWYF
CDR3nt: TGTGCCAGCAGCTTAGGGGGACTAGCGGGAGCAGTCTGGTATTTT

d_gene: NA
j_gene: TRBJ1-1
abundance: once
v_gene: TRBV2
CDR3aa: CASSYTGGAFF
CDR3nt: TGTGCCAGCAGTTATACGGGTGGAGCTTTCTTT

d_gene: NA
j_gene: TRBJ2-1
abundance: NA
v_gene: TRBV7-9
CDR3aa: CASSNGGSYNEQFF
CDR3nt: TGTGCCAGCAGCAATGGGGGATCCTACAATGAGCAGTTCTTC

d_gene: NA
j_gene: TRBJ1-4
abundance: NA
v_gene: TRBV5-1
CDR3aa: CASRLWGAGEKLFF
CDR3nt: TGCGCCAGCAGGCTCTGGGGGGCTGGGGAAAAACTGTTTTTT

d_gene: NA
j_gene: TRBJ2-7
abundance: NA
v_gene: TRBV15
CDR3aa: CATSRGGVGNDEQYF
CDR3nt: TGTGCCACCAGCAGAGGCGGGGTGGGAAACGACGAGCAGTACTTC

d_gene: TRBD2
j_gene: TRBJ2-5
abundance: NA
v_gene: TRBV5-1
CDR3aa: CASSLGLAGSGQETQYF
CDR3nt: TGCGCCAGCAGCTTGGGACTAGCGGGATCGGGACAAGAGACCCAGTACTTC

d_gene: NA
j_gene: TRBJ2-7
abundance: NA
v_gene: TRBV25-1
CDR3aa: CASSDVGPRRGGQYF
CDR3nt: TGTGCCAGCAGTGACGTGGGACCCCGCCGGGGCGGGCAGTACTTC

d_gene: NA
j_gene: TRBJ2-2
abundance: NA
v_gene: TRBV7-9
CDR3aa: CAILGGTGELFF
CDR3nt: TGTGCGATACTAGGGGGAACCGGGGAGCTGTTTTTT

d_gene: TRBD1
j_gene: TRBJ2-4
abundance: NA
v_gene: TRBV11-3
CDR3aa: CASSQDRTGIQYF
CDR3nt: TGTGCCAGCAGTCAGGACAGGACGGGCATTCAGTACTTC

d_gene: TRBD1
j_gene: TRBJ2-4
abundance: NA
v_gene: TRBV5-1
CDR3aa: CASSWDRGGKNIQYF
CDR3nt: TGCGCCAGCAGCTGGGACAGGGGAGGCAAAAACATTCAGTACTTC

d_gene: TRBD2
j_gene: TRBJ2-2
abundance: once
v_gene: TRBV5-4
CDR3aa: CASSTGLAGAVGELFF
CDR3nt: TGTGCCAGCAGCACGGGACTAGCGGGAGCGGTCGGGGAGCTGTTTTTT

d_gene: NA
j_gene: TRBJ1-5
abundance: NA
v_gene: TRBV27
CDR3aa: CASSFSGNQPQHF
CDR3nt: TGTGCCAGCAGTTTCTCTGGCAATCAGCCCCAGCATTTT

d_gene: NA
j_gene: TRBJ2-7
abundance: NA
v_gene: TRBV6-5
CDR3aa: CASSVGQRDYEQYF
CDR3nt: TGTGCCAGCAGTGTCGGACAGAGGGACTACGAGCAGTACTTC

d_gene: NA
j_gene: TRBJ2-7
abundance: NA
v_gene: TRBV5-1
CDR3aa: CASSLLVGSYEQYF
CDR3nt: TGCGCCAGCAGCTTGTTAGTGGGGTCCTACGAGCAGTACTTC

d_gene: NA
j_gene: TRBJ2-7
abundance: NA
v_gene: TRBV20-1
CDR3aa: CSASTVGEQYF
CDR3nt: TGCAGTGCTAGTACCGTGGGTGAGCAGTACTTC

d_gene: NA
j_gene: TRBJ2-2
abundance: NA
v_gene: TRBV7-9
CDR3aa: CASSWGASGTGELFF
CDR3nt: TGTGCCAGCAGCTGGGGGGCCAGCGGCACCGGGGAGCTGTTTTTT

d_gene: NA
j_gene: TRBJ2-3
abundance: NA
v_gene: TRBV18
CDR3aa: CASSPIQGSTDTQYF
CDR3nt: TGTGCCAGCTCACCCATCCAGGGGAGCACAGATACGCAGTATTTT

d_gene: TRBD1
j_gene: TRBJ1-5
abundance: NA
v_gene: TRBV28
CDR3aa: CAIWRPGTGDYQPQHF
CDR3nt: TGTGCCATTTGGCGACCCGGGACAGGGGACTATCAGCCCCAGCATTTT

d_gene: NA
j_gene: TRBJ1-1
abundance: once
v_gene: TRBV15
CDR3aa: CATHNGPRDTEAFF
CDR3nt: TGTGCCACTCATAATGGCCCCAGGGATACTGAAGCTTTCTTT

d_gene: NA
j_gene: TRBJ1-5
abundance: NA
v_gene: TRBV19
CDR3aa: CASNRVDQPQHF
CDR3nt: TGTGCCAGTAACAGGGTTGATCAGCCCCAGCATTTT

d_gene: NA
j_gene: TRBJ2-5
abundance: NA
v_gene: TRBV18
CDR3aa: CASSPPERVGRETQYF
CDR3nt: TGTGCCAGCTCACCCCCCGAGAGGGTGGGGCGGGAGACCCAGTACTTC

d_gene: NA
j_gene: TRBJ1-2
abundance: NA
v_gene: TRBV27
CDR3aa: CASSLPGGYTF
CDR3nt: TGTGCCAGCAGTTTACCAGGAGGCTACACCTTC

d_gene: NA
j_gene: TRBJ2-7
abundance: NA
v_gene: TRBV27
CDR3aa: CASKSPGSYEQYF
CDR3nt: TGTGCCAGCAAGTCCCCAGGCTCCTACGAGCAGTACTTC

d_gene: NA
j_gene: TRBJ1-5
abundance: NA
v_gene: TRBV15
CDR3aa: CATSRDPGPGSDQPQHF
CDR3nt: TGTGCCACCAGCAGAGATCCCGGCCCGGGATCAGATCAGCCCCAGCATTTT

d_gene: NA
j_gene: TRBJ2-3
abundance: NA
v_gene: TRBV29-1
CDR3aa: CSVLRVTDTQYF
CDR3nt: TGCAGCGTCCTGCGGGTCACAGATACGCAGTATTTT

d_gene: TRBD1
j_gene: TRBJ1-2
abundance: once
v_gene: TRBV29-1
CDR3aa: CSVNAQGAAGYGYTF
CDR3nt: TGCAGCGTCAACGCCCAGGGGGCGGCGGGGTATGGCTACACCTTC

d_gene: TRBD2
j_gene: TRBJ2-1
abundance: NA
v_gene: TRBV19
CDR3aa: CASSILAGLGGNEQFF
CDR3nt: TGTGCCAGTAGTATACTAGCGGGCCTTGGAGGGAATGAGCAGTTCTTC

d_gene: TRBD2
j_gene: TRBJ2-6
abundance: NA
v_gene: TRBV9
CDR3aa: CASSVPAGVGGANVLTF
CDR3nt: TGTGCCAGCAGCGTCCCAGCGGGAGTAGGAGGGGCCAACGTCCTGACTTTC

d_gene: NA
j_gene: TRBJ2-3
abundance: NA
v_gene: TRBV6-5
CDR3aa: CASRRGGARPDTQYF
CDR3nt: TGTGCCAGCCGGAGGGGGGGCGCAAGGCCAGATACGCAGTATTTT

d_gene: NA
j_gene: TRBJ2-1
abundance: NA
v_gene: TRBV18
CDR3aa: CASFAGSGYNEQFF
CDR3nt: TGTGCCAGCTTCGCAGGGTCTGGCTACAATGAGCAGTTCTTC

d_gene: NA
j_gene: TRBJ1-2
abundance: NA
v_gene: TRBV4-1
CDR3aa: CASSFPGYGYTF
CDR3nt: TGCGCCAGCAGCTTCCCGGGCTATGGCTACACCTTC

d_gene: TRBD1
j_gene: TRBJ2-5
abundance: NA
v_gene: TRBV9
CDR3aa: CASSVYGTGLVGETQYF
CDR3nt: TGTGCCAGCAGCGTATACGGGACAGGGCTGGTTGGAGAGACCCAGTACTTC

d_gene: NA
j_gene: TRBJ2-7
abundance: NA
v_gene: TRBV6-1
CDR3aa: CASSETFTGPYEQYF
CDR3nt: TGTGCCAGCAGTGAAACCTTCACAGGGCCCTACGAGCAGTACTTC